The clone carrying this TCR beta chain was observed many times. The entry originates in a study of T cells in Graves' hyperthyroidism and ophthalmopathy. Amplification of TCR beta CDR3 regions used RNA as the template. HTBI primers drove first-round RT-PCR of the TCR CDR3. TCRdb itself ran the multiplex PCR reads through MiXCR, one entry per CDR3 protein. The table has around 350,000 distinct CDR3 sequences, 19% seen once. CDR1 and CDR2 (germline): LGHNT, FRNRAP. With 2 bases removed from V and 4 bases from J, the gap between germline ends came to 8 bases. This CDR3 is built from 13 residues. The TCR comes from a woman younger than 30 with Graves' hyperthyroidism. The chain couples TRBV12-5 to TRBJ1-1, with D maybe TRBD1 (5 bases). Sample: blood. The CDR3 DNA sequence: TGTGCTAGTGGTTTGACAGGTGCCACTGAAGCTTTCTTT. This codes for CASGLTGATEAFF.